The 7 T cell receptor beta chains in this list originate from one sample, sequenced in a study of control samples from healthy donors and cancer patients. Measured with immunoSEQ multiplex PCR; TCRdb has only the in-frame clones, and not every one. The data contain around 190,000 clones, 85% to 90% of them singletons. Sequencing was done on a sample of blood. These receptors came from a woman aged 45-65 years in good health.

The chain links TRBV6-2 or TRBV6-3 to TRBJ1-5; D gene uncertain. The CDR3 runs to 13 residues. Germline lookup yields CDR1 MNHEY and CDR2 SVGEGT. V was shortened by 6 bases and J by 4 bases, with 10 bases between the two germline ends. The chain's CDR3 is CASSPNTNQPQHF. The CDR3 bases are TGTGCCAGCAGCCCAAACACAAATCAGCCCCAGCATTTT.

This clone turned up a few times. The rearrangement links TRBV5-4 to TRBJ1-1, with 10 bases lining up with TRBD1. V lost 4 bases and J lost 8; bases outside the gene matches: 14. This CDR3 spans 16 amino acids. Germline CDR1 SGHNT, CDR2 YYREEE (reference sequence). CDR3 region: CASSTRQGAVGREAFF. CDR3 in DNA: TGTGCCAGCAGCACCCGACAGGGGGCGGTCGGACGAGAAGCTTTCTTT.

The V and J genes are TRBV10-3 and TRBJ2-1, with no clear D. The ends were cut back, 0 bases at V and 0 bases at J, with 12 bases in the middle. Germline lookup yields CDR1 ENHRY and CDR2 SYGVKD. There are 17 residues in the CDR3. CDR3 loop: CAISESLIRSSYNEQFF. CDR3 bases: TGTGCCATCAGTGAGTCTCTGATCCGGAGCTCCTACAATGAGCAGTTCTTC.

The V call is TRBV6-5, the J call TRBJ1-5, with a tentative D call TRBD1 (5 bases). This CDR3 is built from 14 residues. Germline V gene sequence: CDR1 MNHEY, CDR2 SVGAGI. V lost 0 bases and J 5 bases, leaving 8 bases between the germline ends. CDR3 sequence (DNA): TGTGCCAGCAGTTACTCGCGGGGGGATCAGCCCCAGCATTTT. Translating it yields CASSYSRGDQPQHF.

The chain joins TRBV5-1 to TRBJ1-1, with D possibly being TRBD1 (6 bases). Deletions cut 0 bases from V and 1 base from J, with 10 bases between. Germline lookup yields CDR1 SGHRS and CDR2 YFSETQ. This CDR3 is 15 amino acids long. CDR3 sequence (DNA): TGCGCCAGCAGCTTGGTGCCGACAGGGAACACTGAAGCTTTCTTT. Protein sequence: CASSLVPTGNTEAFF.

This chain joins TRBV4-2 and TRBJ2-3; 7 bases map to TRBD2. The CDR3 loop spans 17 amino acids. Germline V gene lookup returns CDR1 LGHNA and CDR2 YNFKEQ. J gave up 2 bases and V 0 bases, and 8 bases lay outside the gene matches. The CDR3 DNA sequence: TGTGCCAGCAGCCAAGATCTAAAACTAGCGTCCACAGATACGCAGTATTTT. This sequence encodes CASSQDLKLASTDTQYF.

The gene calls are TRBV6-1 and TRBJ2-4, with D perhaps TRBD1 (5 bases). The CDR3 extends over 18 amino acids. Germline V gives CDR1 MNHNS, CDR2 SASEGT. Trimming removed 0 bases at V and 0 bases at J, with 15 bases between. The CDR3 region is CASSEAGRQSLAKNIQYF. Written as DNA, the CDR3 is TGTGCCAGCAGTGAAGCGGGTCGACAGAGCCTAGCCAAAAACATTCAGTACTTC.